The 16 T cell receptor beta chains below come from one sample, sequenced in a study of blood T cells in healthy people across ages. Using a J-beta primer mix together with a sample-barcoded 5' primer, a second PCR was run for 7 to 11 cycles. MiXCR, applied by TCRdb to the 5' RACE reads, yields one record per CDR3 protein. The data show roughly 1,300,000 distinct CDR3 sequences, with approximately 59% seen just once and roughly 7% held by the top ten. Sequencing was carried out using blood. Receptors originate from a man aged 18 to 35 in good health.

This clonotype turned up a few times. The rearrangement links TRBV5-1 to TRBJ2-2; D not certain. The germline V gene has CDR1 SGHRS and CDR2 YFSETQ. V lost 1 base, J lost 0 bases, and 7 bases lay in between. The CDR3 is 15 amino acids. The CDR3 loop reads CASSLMGTNTGELFF. CDR3 sequence (DNA): TGCGCCAGCAGCTTGATGGGAACGAACACCGGGGAGCTGTTTTTT.

V gene TRBV4-1 combines with J gene TRBJ2-4, with 7 nucleotides matching TRBD1. The end of the DNA fits TRBJ2-7 better, so the J call may be wrong. The CDR3 is made up of 15 amino acids. Germline V CDR1 and CDR2: MGHRA, YSYEKL. CDR3 loop: CASSQQTGSNYEQYF. In nucleotides, the CDR3 is TGCGCCAGCAGCCAACAGACAGGGAGTAATTACGAGCAGTACTTC.

The chain links TRBV7-7 to TRBJ2-5, with no clear D. CDR1 SSHAT and CDR2 FNYEAQ come from the germline V gene (reference sequence). The CDR3 length is 13 residues. The CDR3 bases are TGTGCTAGCTCCTCGGAATCCGGAGAGACCCAGTACTTC. It is translated as CASSSESGETQYF.

The rearrangement uses TRBV2 and TRBJ2-1; D tentatively fits TRBD1 or TRBD2 (5 bases each). Trimming took off 6 bases at V and 5 bases at J, with 20 bases between the two ends. Germline loops: CDR1 SNHLY, CDR2 FYNNEI. The CDR3 sequence is 16 residues long. The CDR3 protein is CASRASYRRRDNEQFF. The DNA for the CDR3 is TGTGCCAGCAGGGCGAGCTACAGGAGGCGCGACAATGAGCAGTTCTTC.

V and J are TRBV12-3 or TRBV12-4 and TRBJ2-3; tentative D call: TRBD1 (5 bases). The length of the CDR3 is 15 residues. V lost 3 bases, J lost 5 bases, and 15 bases lay in between. CDR3 region: CASSFIRDVGDTQYF. CDR3 coding DNA: TGTGCCAGCAGTTTTATCAGGGATGTAGGAGATACGCAGTATTTT.

This clonotype was seen once. The V gene is TRBV11-2, the J gene TRBJ2-4; D ambiguous. The DNA end lines up better with TRBJ2-7; the J call may be wrong. CDR1 SGHAT and CDR2 FQNNGV come from the germline V gene. The CDR3 totals 14 residues. In nucleotides, the CDR3 is TGTGCCAGCAGCTTTGGTTCGGATTCCTACGAGCAGTACTTC. It encodes CASSFGSDSYEQYF.

There are a few counts of this clonotype. The V call is TRBV27, the J call TRBJ1-2, with D possibly being TRBD1 (6 bases). Trimming stripped 5 bases from V and 8 bases from J, with 21 bases between. Germline V gene data show CDR1 as MNHEY and CDR2 as SMNVEV (reference sequence). CDR3 length: 15 amino acids. The CDR3 reads CASSGRGALAEGYTF. The DNA of the CDR3 is TGTGCCAGCAGTGGTCGGGGGGCGCTTGCGGAAGGCTACACCTTC.

V is TRBV24-1 and J is TRBJ2-2; D possibly corresponds to TRBD1 (5 bases). Looked up from germline, CDR1 is KGHDR and CDR2 is SFDVKD. V was cut by 2 bases and J by 4 bases, with 7 bases left in between. The CDR3 length is 14 residues. CDR3 DNA: TGTGCCACCAGTGATTATACAGGCACCGGGGAGCTGTTTTTT. The encoded protein is CATSDYTGTGELFF.

This clonotype showed up just a few times. This chain connects TRBV10-3 to TRBJ1-2, with no clear D. Trimming left V 8 bases short and J 2 bases short, with 12 bases between. The CDR3 has 13 residues. Germline V gene lookup returns CDR1 ENHRY and CDR2 SYGVKD. Here the CDR3 reads CAIEPATNYGYTF. DNA for the CDR3: TGTGCCATCGAACCAGCAACCAACTATGGCTACACCTTC.

This clonotype has only a few counts. The CDR3 nucleotides read TGCGCCAGCAAAAAGGAGTGGCTAACAGGGGCCAACGTCCTGACTTTC. This translates into CASKKEWLTGANVLTF. This rearrangement joins TRBV5-1 to TRBJ2-6; D remains unclear. V gave up 6 bases and J gave up 4 bases, with 17 bases separating them. This CDR3 has 16 residues. CDR1 and CDR2 (germline): SGHRS, YFSETQ.

This clonotype was observed a single time. The chain joins TRBV4-1 to TRBJ1-5; D remains ambiguous. The CDR3 spans 16 residues. Trimming took off 2 bases at V and 7 bases at J, with 18 bases between the two ends. Germline loops: CDR1 MGHRA, CDR2 YSYEKL. CDR3 nucleotide sequence: TGCGCCAGCAGCCAAAACGAGGACCAGGTCGGACAGCCCCAGCATTTT. Its protein product is CASSQNEDQVGQPQHF.

The chain is built from TRBV14 and TRBJ1-2; D uncertain. The V end was cut by 4 bases, the J end by 0 bases, with 15 bases between. Germline V gene sequence: CDR1 SGHDN, CDR2 FVKESK. The CDR3 sequence is 16 residues long. The CDR3 region is CASSRETANSNYGYTF. CDR3 coding DNA: TGTGCCAGCAGCCGGGAGACCGCCAACTCTAACTATGGCTACACCTTC.

The gene calls are TRBV20-1 and TRBJ2-3; 7 positions agree with TRBD2. The CDR3 is 12 residues long. V was pared by 3 bases and J by 13 bases, with 10 bases of the junction left unmatched. CDR1 and CDR2 (germline): DFQATT, SNEGSKA (reference sequence). The CDR3 loop reads CSASPSREEKYF. The CDR3 DNA sequence: TGCAGTGCTAGCCCTAGCCGGGAGGAAAAGTATTTT.

The chain uses TRBV7-9 and TRBJ2-1, with 9 nucleotides matching TRBD1. V lost 1 base, J lost 9 bases, and 7 bases stayed unmatched. Per germline, CDR1 SEHNR and CDR2 FQNEAQ (reference sequence). The CDR3 totals 15 residues. The CDR3: CASSLGDRATTEQFF. For the CDR3, the DNA is TGTGCCAGCAGCTTAGGGGACAGGGCGACGACTGAGCAGTTCTTC.

The chain combines TRBV9 with TRBJ2-3, with D maybe TRBD2 (5 bases). The CDR3 covers 18 residues. Trimming removed 3 bases at V and 2 bases at J, with 22 bases between. The germline V gene has CDR1 SGDLS and CDR2 YYNGEE. The CDR3 is CASSGPVGLRSLTDTQYF. DNA of the CDR3: TGTGCCAGCAGCGGACCCGTAGGACTGAGATCTCTCACAGATACGCAGTATTTT.

The chain couples TRBV6-2 or TRBV6-3 to TRBJ1-5, with D unresolved. The CDR3 is 11 amino acids. The V gene's germline CDR1 is MNHEY and CDR2 SVGEGT. V lost 8 bases to trimming and J lost 7 bases, with 9 bases between them. CDR3 sequence: CASGLEQPQHF. As DNA, the CDR3 is TGTGCCAGCGGTCTGGAGCAGCCCCAGCATTTT.